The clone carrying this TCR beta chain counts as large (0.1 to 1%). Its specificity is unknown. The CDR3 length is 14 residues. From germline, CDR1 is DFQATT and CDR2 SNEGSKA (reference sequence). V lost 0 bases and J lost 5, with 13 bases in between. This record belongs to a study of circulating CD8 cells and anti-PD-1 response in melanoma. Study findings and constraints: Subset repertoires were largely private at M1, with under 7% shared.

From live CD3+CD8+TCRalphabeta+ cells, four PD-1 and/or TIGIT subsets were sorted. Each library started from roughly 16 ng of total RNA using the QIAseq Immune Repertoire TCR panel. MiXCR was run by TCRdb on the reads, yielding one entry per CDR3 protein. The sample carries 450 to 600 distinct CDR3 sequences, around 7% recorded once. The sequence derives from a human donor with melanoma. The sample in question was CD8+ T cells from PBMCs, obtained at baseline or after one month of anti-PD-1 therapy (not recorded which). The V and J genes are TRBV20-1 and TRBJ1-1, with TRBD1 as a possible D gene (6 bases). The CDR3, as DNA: TGCAGTGCTAGAGATGCAGGGGAAAGGACTGAAGCTTTCTTT. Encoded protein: CSARDAGERTEAFF.